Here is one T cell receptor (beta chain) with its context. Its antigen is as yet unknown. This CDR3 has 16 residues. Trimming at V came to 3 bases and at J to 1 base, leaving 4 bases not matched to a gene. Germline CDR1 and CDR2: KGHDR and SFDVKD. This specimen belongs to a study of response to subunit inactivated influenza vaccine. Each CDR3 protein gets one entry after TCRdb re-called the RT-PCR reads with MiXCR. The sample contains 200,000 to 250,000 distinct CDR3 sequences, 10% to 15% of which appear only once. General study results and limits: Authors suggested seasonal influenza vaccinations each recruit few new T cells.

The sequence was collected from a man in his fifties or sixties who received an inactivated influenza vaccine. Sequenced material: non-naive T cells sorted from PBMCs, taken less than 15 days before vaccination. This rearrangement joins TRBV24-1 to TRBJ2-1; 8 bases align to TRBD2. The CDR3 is CATSDPAGASYNEQFF. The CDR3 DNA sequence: TGTGCCACCAGTGATCCAGCGGGAGCTTCCTACAATGAGCAGTTCTTC.